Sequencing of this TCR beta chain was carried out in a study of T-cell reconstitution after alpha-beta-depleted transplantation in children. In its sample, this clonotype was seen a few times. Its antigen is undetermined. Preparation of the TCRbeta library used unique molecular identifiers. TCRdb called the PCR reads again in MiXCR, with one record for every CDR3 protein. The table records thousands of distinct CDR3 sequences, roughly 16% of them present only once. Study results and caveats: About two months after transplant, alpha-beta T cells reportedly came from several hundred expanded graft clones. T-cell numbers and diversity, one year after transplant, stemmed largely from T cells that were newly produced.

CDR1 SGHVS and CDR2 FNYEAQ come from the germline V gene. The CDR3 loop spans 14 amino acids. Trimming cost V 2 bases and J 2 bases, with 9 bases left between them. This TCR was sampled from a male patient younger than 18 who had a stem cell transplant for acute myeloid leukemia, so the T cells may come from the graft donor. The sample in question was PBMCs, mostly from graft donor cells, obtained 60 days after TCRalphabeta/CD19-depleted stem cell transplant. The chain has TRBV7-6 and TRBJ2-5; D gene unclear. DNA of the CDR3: TGTGCCAGCAGCTTAATCAGCATTCAAGAGACCCAGTACTTC. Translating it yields CASSLISIQETQYF.